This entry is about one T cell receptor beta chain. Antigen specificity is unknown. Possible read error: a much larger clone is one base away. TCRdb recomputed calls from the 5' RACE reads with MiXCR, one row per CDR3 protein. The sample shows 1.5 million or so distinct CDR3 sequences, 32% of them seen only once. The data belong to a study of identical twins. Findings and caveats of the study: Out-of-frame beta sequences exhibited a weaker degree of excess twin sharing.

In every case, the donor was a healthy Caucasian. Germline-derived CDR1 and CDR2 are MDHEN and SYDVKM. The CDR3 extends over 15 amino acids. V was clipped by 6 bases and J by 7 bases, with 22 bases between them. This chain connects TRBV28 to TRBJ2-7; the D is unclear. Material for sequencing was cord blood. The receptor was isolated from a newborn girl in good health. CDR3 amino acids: CASSSPLTAYNEQYF. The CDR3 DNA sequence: TGTGCCAGCAGCTCCCCACTAACGGCCTACAATGAGCAGTACTTC.